One and the same sample provided the 5 T cell receptor beta chains below, sequenced in a study of cytomegalovirus exposure and HLA in healthy donors. PCR was performed using 60 Vbeta and 13 Jbeta primers. Only in-frame clones appear in the TCRdb table, and some are missing; sequencing was by immunoSEQ multiplex PCR. The sample has 110,000 to 150,000 clones, over 75% seen once; the top ten hold 1.5% to 2%. Sequenced input: PBMCs. These receptors originate from a woman younger than 45 in good health and CMV-seronegative.

The J gene is TRBJ1-4, the V gene TRBV9, with 7 positions matching TRBD1. The V gene end was trimmed by 4 bases and the J gene end by 6 bases; junction bases not matched to a gene: 6. The germline CDR1 and CDR2 sequences are SGDLS and YYNGEE. This CDR3 spans 14 amino acids. CDR3 sequence (DNA): TGTGCCAGCAGCCCGGGACAGCACTATGAAAAACTGTTTTTT. Translation gives CASSPGQHYEKLFF.

The chain combines TRBV11-2 with TRBJ1-6, with 9 nucleotides matching TRBD1. Germline assignment: CDR1 SGHAT and CDR2 FQNNGV. Unmatched junction bases numbered 9, after V lost 6 bases and J lost 9 bases. The CDR3 is 15 amino acids. The CDR3: CASRFTGQGISPLHF. CDR3 DNA sequence: TGTGCCAGCAGATTTACGGGACAGGGCATTTCACCCCTCCACTTT.

This clone was seen a few times. Written as DNA, the CDR3 is TGTGCCAGCAGTACAGGGGCTGAAGCTTTCTTT. Protein product: CASSTGAEAFF. The chain recombines TRBV27 with TRBJ1-1; 7 bases agree with TRBD1. Losses at the gene ends were 5 bases for V and 6 bases for J; bases not matched to a gene: 0. This CDR3 is 11 amino acids long. Looked up from germline, CDR1 is MNHEY and CDR2 is SMNVEV (reference sequence).

The rearrangement links TRBV7-8 to TRBJ1-1, with TRBD1 matching 7 bases. Germline-derived CDR1 and CDR2 are SGHVS and FQNEAQ. The J segment lost 5 bases and the V segment lost 5 bases, leaving 2 bases of the junction unmatched. The CDR3 covers 12 residues. DNA for the CDR3: TGTGCCAGCAGCCCAGGGGGAACTGAAGCTTTCTTT. This codes for CASSPGGTEAFF.

This chain links TRBV18 with TRBJ1-6; D might be TRBD1 (6 bases). V gave up 5 bases and J gave up 9 bases, with 14 bases separating them. Germline CDR1 is KGHSH and CDR2 is LQKENI. The CDR3 consists of 14 residues. The DNA of the CDR3 is TGTGCCAGCTCATTACAGGGTGTGGGTTCACCCCTCCACTTT. It codes for CASSLQGVGSPLHF.